The present TCR beta chain was sequenced within a study of blood T cell repertoires in COVID-19. Study as a whole: Spain, Italy and the United States supplied samples that represented acute and convalescent COVID-19. The analysed material was cDNA or gDNA that came from T cells, B-cell-depleted T cells, or PBMCs.

Under the authors' procedure: Amplifying reference gene primers gave estimates of nucleated cell counts. The protocol was immunoSEQ multiplex PCR, while the TCRdb copy is restricted to in-frame clones and leaves out a portion. V and J calls and clone size are copied from that table; D and trimming were computed from the DNA. The sample gives approximately 74,000 clones, over 75% of which show up once; 7.3% is in the top ten. The sequenced sample consisted of peripheral blood. This receptor was taken from a man between 65 and 85 years old with acute or convalescent COVID-19.

The CDR3 loop is CASSSGQGFTDTQYF. As DNA, the CDR3 is TGTGCCAGTAGTAGCGGACAGGGATTCACAGATACGCAGTATTTT. The genes are TRBV19 and TRBJ2-3; TRBD1 matches 8 bases. Germline CDR1 and CDR2: LNHDA and SQIVND (reference sequence). J lost 2 bases, V lost 4 bases, and 5 bases had no gene match. CDR3 length equals 15 residues.